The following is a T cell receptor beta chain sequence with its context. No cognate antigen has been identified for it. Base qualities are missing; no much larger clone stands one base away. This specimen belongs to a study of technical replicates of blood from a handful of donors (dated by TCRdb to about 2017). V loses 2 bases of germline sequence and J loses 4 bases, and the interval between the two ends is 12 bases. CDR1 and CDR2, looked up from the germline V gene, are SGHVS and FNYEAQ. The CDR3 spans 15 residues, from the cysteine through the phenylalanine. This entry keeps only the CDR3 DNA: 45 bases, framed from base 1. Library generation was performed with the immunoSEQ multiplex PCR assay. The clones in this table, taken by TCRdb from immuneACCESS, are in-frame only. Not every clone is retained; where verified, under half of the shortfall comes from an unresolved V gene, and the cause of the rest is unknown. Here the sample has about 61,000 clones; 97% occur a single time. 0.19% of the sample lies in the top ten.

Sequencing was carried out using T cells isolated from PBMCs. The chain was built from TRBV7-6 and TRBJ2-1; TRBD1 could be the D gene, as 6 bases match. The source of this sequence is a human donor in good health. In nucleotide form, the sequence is TGTGCCAGCAGCTTAAGCGCAGGGGTGTACAATGAGCAGTTCTTC. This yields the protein CASSLSAGVYNEQFF.